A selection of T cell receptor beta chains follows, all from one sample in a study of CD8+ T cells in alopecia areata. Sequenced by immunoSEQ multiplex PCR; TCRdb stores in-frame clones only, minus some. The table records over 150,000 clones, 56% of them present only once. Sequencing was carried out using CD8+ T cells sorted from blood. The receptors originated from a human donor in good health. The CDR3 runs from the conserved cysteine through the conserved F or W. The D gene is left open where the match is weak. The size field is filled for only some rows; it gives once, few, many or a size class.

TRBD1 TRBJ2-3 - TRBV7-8 TGTGCCAGCAGCTCACAGGGGGGCACAGATACGCAGTATTTT CASSSQGGTDTQYF
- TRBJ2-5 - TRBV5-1 TGCGCCAGCAGCGACCGGGACTACCAAGAGACCCAGTACTTC CASSDRDYQETQYF
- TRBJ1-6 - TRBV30 TGTGCCTGGAGTTTTGTGGAGAATTCACCCCTCCACTTT CAWSFVENSPLHF
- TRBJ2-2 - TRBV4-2 TGTGCCAGCAGCCAAGAACCGCTCGTCGGGGAGCTGTTTTTT CASSQEPLVGELFF
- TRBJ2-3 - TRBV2 TGTGCCAGCAGTGAAGGGGGAACCTCTCCCACAGATACGCAGTATTTT CASSEGGTSPTDTQYF
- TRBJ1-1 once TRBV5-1 TGCGCCAGCAGCTTGGCCTCCTGGTGGAACACTGAAGCTTTCTTT CASSLASWWNTEAFF
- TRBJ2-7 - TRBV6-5 TGTGCCAGCAGTCCCCTGGCGGGGTCCTACGAGCAGTACTTC CASSPLAGSYEQYF
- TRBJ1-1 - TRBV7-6 TGTGCCAGCAGCCTACAACCGGGGACTGAAGCTTTCTTT CASSLQPGTEAFF
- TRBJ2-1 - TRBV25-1 TGTGCCAGCAGTGACCCGGATAGCTCCTACAATGAGCAGTTCTTC CASSDPDSSYNEQFF
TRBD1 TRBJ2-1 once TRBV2 TGTGCCAGCAGTGGGGGACAGTGGGGACGGGATGAGCAGTTCTTC CASSGGQWGRDEQFF
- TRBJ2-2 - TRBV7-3 TGTGCCAGCAGCCCGACCAGTCTGGGGAACACCGGGGAGCTGTTTTTT CASSPTSLGNTGELFF
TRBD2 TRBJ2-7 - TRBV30 TGTGCCTGGAGTGTTTTAGCGGGGGCCCTCTACGAGCAGTACTTC CAWSVLAGALYEQYF
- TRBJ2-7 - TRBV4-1 TGCGCCAGCAGCCAGGTGGGACACTTGAGCTCCTACGAGCAGTACTTC CASSQVGHLSSYEQYF
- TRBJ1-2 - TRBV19 TGTGCCAGTACCGTGAGGGGTGGCAGTTGGTTCTATGGCTACACCTTC CASTVRGGSWFYGYTF
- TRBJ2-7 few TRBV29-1 TGCAGCGTGGCGGGACTTCTAGGTTCCTACGAGCAGTACTTC CSVAGLLGSYEQYF
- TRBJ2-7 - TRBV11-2 TGTGCCAGCAGCTTAGATGAGGATGGGGGCCAAGACGAGCAGTACTTC CASSLDEDGGQDEQYF
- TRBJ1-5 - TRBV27 TGTGCCAGCAGTTTATCCCAGGACAGTTATCAGCCCCAGCATTTT CASSLSQDSYQPQHF
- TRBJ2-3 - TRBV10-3 TGTGCCATCAGAGAGGCGGGTATAGATACGCAGTATTTT CAIREAGIDTQYF
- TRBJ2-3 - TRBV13 TGTGCCAGCAGCCCACCAGATACGCAGTATTTT CASSPPDTQYF
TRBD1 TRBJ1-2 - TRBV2 TGTGCCAGCAGTGATATCAGGGGGCGTGGGTATGGCTACACCTTC CASSDIRGRGYGYTF
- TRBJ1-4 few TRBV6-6 TGTGCCAGCAGTTACTCGATGGGGAATGAAAAACTGTTTTTT CASSYSMGNEKLFF
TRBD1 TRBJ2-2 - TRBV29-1 TGCAGCGTTGACAGGGGACAGGGCACCGGGGAGCTGTTTTTT CSVDRGQGTGELFF
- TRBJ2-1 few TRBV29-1 TGCAGCGTTGCAAGGGATGAGCAGTTCTTC CSVARDEQFF